The TCR beta chain described here comes from a study of CD8 T cells in ankylosing spondylitis. This clonotype was counted at least ten times. TCRdb recomputed calls from the 5' RACE reads with MiXCR, one row per CDR3 protein. The data show about 240,000 distinct CDR3 sequences, around 9.2% seen once. After removal of 5 bases from V and 6 bases from J, the junction contained 12 bases not matched to a gene. The CDR3 runs to 16 residues. CDR1 and CDR2 from the germline V gene are KGHSH and LQKENI. Sequenced material: blood, either unsorted or a sorted T cell fraction (not recorded which). The receptor was isolated from a male donor with ankylosing spondylitis or in good health (not recorded which). The chain carries TRBV18 and TRBJ2-1; TRBD1 matches 8 bases. The CDR3 coding sequence is TGTGCCAGCTCAGGACAGGGAATGGGTTTAAGCAATGAGCAGTTCTTC. Protein: CASSGQGMGLSNEQFF.